The source of this T cell receptor (beta chain) is a study of vaccination and CD4 T cells after COVID-19. TCRdb passed the PCR reads through MiXCR, listing each CDR3 protein once. Found here are over 20,000 distinct CDR3 sequences, roughly 64% of them singletons; the top ten hold 0.95% to 1.3%. This clonotype was counted only a few times. The germline CDR1 and CDR2 sequences are SGDLS and YYNGEE. Trimming took 0 bases from V and 0 from J, leaving 6 bases between them. This CDR3 region has 14 residues. The source is a human donor who had recovered from COVID-19. The sequenced sample was CD4+ T cells from blood, obtained before SARS-CoV-2 vaccination. The chain joins TRBV9 to TRBJ1-1; unclear D gene. CDR3 DNA sequence: TGTGCCAGCAGCGTAGCAGCTATGAACACTGAAGCTTTCTTT. This encodes CASSVAAMNTEAFF.